This T cell receptor (beta chain) was recorded in a study of T cell responses to AZD1222 COVID-19 vaccine. Points from the study as a whole: Seropositive AZD1222 recipients at baseline numbered only five or six.

Remarks on this clone: Its antigen is undetermined.

Sequencing was performed with immunoSEQ multiplex PCR; in TCRdb, only in-frame clones are kept and a portion is missing. The data hold around 120,000 clones, with almost 95% observed a single time. Pooled samples include second doses given at about 4 or 12 weeks. Material: peripheral blood, obtained 28 days after the second AZD1222 dose. This TCR derives from an adult who received the AZD1222 COVID-19 vaccine.

CDR3: CASSSGGADTGELFF. DNA of the CDR3: TGTGCCAGCAGCTCAGGGGGCGCAGACACCGGGGAGCTGTTTTTT. The gene calls are TRBV28 and TRBJ2-2, with 8 positions matching TRBD1. This CDR3 region has 15 residues. The J segment lost 3 bases and the V segment lost 6 bases, leaving 6 bases of the junction unmatched. CDR1 MDHEN and CDR2 SYDVKM come from the germline V gene.